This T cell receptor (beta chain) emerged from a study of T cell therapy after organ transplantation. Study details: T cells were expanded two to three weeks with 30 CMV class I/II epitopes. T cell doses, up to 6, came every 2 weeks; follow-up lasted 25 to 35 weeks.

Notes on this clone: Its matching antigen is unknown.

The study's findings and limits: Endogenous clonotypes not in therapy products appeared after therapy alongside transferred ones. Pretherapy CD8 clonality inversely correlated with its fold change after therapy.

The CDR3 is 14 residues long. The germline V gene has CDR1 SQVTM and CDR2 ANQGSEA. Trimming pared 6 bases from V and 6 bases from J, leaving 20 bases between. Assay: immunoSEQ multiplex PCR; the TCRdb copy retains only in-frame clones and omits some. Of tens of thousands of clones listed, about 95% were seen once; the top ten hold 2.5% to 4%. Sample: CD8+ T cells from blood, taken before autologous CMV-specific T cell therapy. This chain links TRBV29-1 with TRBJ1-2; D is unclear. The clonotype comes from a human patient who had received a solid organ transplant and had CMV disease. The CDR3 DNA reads TGCAGCGTCTCTCGGACCCGGGAAGTCGATGGCTACACCTTC. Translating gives CSVSRTREVDGYTF.